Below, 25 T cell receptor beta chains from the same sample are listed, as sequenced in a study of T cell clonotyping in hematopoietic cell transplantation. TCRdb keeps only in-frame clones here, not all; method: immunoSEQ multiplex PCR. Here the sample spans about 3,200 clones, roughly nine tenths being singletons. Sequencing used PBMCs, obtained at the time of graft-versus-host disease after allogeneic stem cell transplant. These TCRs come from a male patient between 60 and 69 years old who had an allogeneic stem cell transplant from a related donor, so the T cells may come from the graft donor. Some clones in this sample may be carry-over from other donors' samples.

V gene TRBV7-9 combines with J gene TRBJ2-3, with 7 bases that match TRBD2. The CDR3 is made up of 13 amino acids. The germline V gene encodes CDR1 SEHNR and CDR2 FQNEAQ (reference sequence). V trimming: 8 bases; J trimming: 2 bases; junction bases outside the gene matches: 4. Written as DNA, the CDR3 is TGTGCCAGCGATAGCGGGTCCACAGATACGCAGTATTTT. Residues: CASDSGSTDTQYF.

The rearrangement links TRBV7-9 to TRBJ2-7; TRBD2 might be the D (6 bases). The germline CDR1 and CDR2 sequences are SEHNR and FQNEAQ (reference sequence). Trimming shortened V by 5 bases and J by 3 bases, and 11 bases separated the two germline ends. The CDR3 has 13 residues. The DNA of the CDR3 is TGTGCCAGCAGCCGGGGGTTCGACTACGAGCAGTACTTC. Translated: CASSRGFDYEQYF.

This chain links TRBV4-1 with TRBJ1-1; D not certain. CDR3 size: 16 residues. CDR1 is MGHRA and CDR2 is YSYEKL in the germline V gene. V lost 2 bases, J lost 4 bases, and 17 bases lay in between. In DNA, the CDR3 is TGCGCCAGCAGCCAAAGGGCCGTAGGCATGGGCACTGAAGCTTTCTTT. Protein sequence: CASSQRAVGMGTEAFF.

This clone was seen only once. Written as DNA, the CDR3 is TGTGCCAGTAGTAAGACCGGGACCACGCAGTACTTC. It specifies CASSKTGTTQYF. The chain has TRBV19 and TRBJ2-7, with D possibly called TRBD1 or TRBD2 (5 bases each). Trimming took 4 bases from V and 9 from J, leaving 13 bases between them. Germline CDR1 LNHDA, CDR2 SQIVND (reference sequence). This CDR3 has 12 residues. Combining the CDR3 with reference TRBV19 and TRBJ2-7 gives the whole variable domain DGGITQSPKYLFRKEGQNVTLSCEQNLNHDAMYWYRQDPGQGLRLIYYSQIVNDFQKGDIAEGYSVSREKKESFPLTVTSAQKNPTAFYLCASSKTGTTQYFGPGTRLTVT.

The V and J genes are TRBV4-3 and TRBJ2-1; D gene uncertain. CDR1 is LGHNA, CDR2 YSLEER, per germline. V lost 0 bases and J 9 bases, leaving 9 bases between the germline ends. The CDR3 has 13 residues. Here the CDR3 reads CASSQDPGSEQFF. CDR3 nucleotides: TGCGCCAGCAGCCAAGATCCCGGTTCTGAGCAGTTCTTC.

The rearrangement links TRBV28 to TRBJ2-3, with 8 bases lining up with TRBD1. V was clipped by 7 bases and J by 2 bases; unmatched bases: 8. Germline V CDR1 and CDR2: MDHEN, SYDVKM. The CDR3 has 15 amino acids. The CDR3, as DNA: TGTGCCAGCATAGGGACAGGTCGAGACACAGATACGCAGTATTTT. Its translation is CASIGTGRDTDTQYF.

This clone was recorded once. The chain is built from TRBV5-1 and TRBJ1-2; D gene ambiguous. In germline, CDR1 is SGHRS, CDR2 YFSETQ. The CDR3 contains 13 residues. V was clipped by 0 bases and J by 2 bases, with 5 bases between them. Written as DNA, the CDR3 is TGCGCCAGCAGCTTGGGTGACAACTATGGCTACACCTTC. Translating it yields CASSLGDNYGYTF.

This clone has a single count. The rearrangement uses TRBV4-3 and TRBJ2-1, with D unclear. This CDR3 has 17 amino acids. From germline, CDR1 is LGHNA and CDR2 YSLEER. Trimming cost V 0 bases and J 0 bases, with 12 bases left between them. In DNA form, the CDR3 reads TGCGCCAGCAGCCAAGATGACGGGCCCGGCTCCTACAATGAGCAGTTCTTC. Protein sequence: CASSQDDGPGSYNEQFF.

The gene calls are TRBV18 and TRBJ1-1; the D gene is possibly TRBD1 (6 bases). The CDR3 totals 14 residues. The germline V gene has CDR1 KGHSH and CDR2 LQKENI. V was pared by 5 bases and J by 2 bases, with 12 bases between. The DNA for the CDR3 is TGTGCCAGCTCAACCCGGGACACCAACACTGAAGCTTTCTTT. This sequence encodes CASSTRDTNTEAFF.

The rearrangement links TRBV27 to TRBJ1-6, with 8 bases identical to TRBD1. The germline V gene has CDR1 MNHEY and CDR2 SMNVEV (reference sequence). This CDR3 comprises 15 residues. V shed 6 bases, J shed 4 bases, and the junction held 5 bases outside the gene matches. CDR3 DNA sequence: TGTGCCAGCAGCGACAGGGGTTTATATAATTCACCCCTCCACTTT. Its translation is CASSDRGLYNSPLHF.

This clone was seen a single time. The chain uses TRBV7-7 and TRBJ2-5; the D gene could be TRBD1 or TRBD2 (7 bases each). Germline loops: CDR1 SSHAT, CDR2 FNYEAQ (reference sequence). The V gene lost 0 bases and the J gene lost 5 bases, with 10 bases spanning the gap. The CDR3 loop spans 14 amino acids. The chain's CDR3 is CASSLARGGETQYF. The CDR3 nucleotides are TGTGCCAGCAGCTTAGCCAGGGGGGGCGAGACCCAGTACTTC.

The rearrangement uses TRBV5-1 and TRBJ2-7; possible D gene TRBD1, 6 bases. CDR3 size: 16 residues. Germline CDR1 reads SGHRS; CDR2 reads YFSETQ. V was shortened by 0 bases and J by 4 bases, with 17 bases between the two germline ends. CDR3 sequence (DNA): TGCGCCAGCAGCTTGGTTTCCTGGGACATTACTTACGAGCAGTACTTC. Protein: CASSLVSWDITYEQYF. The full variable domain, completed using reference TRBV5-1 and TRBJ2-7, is KAGVTQTPRYLIKTRGQQVTLSCSPISGHRSVSWYQQTPGQGLQFLFEYFSETQRNKGNFPGRFSGRQFSNSRSEMNVSTLELGDSALYLCASSLVSWDITYEQYFGPGTRLTVT.

This chain's CDR3 is CASSEWGGASGNTIYF. CDR3 bases: TGTGCCAGCAGTGAATGGGGGGGTGCCTCTGGAAACACCATATATTTT. V and J are TRBV25-1 and TRBJ1-3, with D perhaps matching TRBD1 (5 bases). V lost 1 base and J 0 bases, leaving 10 bases between the germline ends. CDR1 and CDR2 from the germline V gene are MGHDK and SYGVNS. The CDR3 has 16 residues.

The CDR3 DNA reads TGCAGCGTTGGTGTCACAGATACGCAGTATTTT. This codes for CSVGVTDTQYF. The chain is built from TRBV29-1 and TRBJ2-3; D is uncertain. Looked up from germline, CDR1 is SQVTM and CDR2 is ANQGSEA. The CDR3 consists of 11 residues. V lost 4 bases and J lost 2, with 4 bases in between.

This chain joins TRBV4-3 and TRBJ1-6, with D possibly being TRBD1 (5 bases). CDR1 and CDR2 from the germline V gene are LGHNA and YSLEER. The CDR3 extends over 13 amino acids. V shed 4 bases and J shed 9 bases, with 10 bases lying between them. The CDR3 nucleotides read TGCGCCAGCAGCCCCCTTGGGGGTTCACCCCTCCACTTT. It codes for CASSPLGGSPLHF.

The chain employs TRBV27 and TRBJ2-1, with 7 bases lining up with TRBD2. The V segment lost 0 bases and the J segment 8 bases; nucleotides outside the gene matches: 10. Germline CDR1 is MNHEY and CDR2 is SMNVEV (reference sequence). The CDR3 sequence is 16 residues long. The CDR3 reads CASSLSGRAIVHEQFF. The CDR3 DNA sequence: TGTGCCAGCAGTTTATCGGGGAGGGCAATTGTTCATGAGCAGTTCTTC.

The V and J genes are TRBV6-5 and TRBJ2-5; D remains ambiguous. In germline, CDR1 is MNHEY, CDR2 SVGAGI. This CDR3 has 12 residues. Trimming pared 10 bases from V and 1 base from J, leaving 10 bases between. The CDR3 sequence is CATNRVQETQYF. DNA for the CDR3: TGTGCCACCAACCGAGTCCAAGAGACCCAGTACTTC.

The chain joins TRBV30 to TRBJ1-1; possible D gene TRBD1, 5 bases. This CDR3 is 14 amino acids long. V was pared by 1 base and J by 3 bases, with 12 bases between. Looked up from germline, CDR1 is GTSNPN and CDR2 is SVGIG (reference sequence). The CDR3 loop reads CAWSGKGPDTEAFF. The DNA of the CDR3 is TGTGCCTGGAGTGGGAAGGGGCCGGACACTGAAGCTTTCTTT.

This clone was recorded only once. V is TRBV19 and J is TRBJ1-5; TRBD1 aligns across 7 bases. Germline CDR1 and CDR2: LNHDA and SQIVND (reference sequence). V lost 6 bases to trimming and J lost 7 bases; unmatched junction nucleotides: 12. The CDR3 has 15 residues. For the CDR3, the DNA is TGTGCCAGTAGCCCCCTACAGGGGATGAGCCAGCCCCAGCATTTT. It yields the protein CASSPLQGMSQPQHF.

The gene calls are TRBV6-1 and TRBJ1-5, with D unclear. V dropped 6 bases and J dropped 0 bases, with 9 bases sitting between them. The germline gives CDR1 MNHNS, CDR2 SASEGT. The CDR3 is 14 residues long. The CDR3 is CASSGGNSNQPQHF. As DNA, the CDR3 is TGTGCCAGCAGCGGAGGGAATAGCAATCAGCCCCAGCATTTT.

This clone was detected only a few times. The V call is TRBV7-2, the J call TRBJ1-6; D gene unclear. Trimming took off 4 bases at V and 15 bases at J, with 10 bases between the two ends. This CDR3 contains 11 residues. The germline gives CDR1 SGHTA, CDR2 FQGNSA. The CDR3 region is CASSSFGRLHF. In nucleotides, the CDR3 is TGTGCCAGCAGCTCATTTGGCCGCCTCCACTTT.

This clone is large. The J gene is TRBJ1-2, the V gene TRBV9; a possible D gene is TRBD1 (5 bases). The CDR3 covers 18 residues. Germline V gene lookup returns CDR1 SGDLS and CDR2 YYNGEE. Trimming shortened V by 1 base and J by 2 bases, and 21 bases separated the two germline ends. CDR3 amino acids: CASSVYGTDPKFNYGYTF. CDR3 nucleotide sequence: TGTGCCAGCAGCGTATATGGGACGGATCCCAAATTCAACTATGGCTACACCTTC.

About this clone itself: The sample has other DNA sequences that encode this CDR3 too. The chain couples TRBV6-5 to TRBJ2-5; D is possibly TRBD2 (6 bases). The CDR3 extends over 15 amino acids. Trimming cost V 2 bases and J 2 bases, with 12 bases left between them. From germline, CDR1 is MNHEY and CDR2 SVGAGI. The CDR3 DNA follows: TGTGCCAGCAGTTACCTCCAGCGGGCTCAAGAGACCCAGTACTTC. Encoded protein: CASSYLQRAQETQYF.

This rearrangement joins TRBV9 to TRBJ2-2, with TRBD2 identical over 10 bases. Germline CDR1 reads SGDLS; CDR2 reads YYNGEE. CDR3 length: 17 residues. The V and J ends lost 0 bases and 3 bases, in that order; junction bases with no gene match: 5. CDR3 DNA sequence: TGTGCCAGCAGCGTAGCTCTAGCGGGGGCCTACACCGGGGAGCTGTTTTTT. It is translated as CASSVALAGAYTGELFF.

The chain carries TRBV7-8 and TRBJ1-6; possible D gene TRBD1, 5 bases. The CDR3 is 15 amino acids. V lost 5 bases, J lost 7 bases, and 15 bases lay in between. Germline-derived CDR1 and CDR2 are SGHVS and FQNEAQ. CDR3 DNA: TGTGCCAGCAGCGAAAACGGACGGGGCAATTCACCCCTCCACTTT. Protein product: CASSENGRGNSPLHF.